This T cell receptor (beta chain) was sequenced during a study of blood T cell repertoires in COVID-19. Germline V CDR1 and CDR2: MDHEN, SYDVKM. This CDR3 has 13 amino acids. Trimming took 8 bases from V and 6 from J; bases not matched to a gene: 5. The data were produced by immunoSEQ multiplex PCR, yet TCRdb's version contains in-frame clones alone and is incomplete. Among 120,000 or so clones, around 88% were seen once, and the ten largest hold about 5.5%. What was sequenced was peripheral blood. The chain employs TRBV28 and TRBJ1-1; TRBD1 matches at 11 bases. The sequence came from a man at least 80 years old with active or convalescent COVID-19. The CDR3 loop is CASPRDRGAEAFF. Here the CDR3 DNA reads TGTGCCAGCCCCCGGGACAGGGGGGCTGAAGCTTTCTTT.